This T cell receptor beta chain originates from a study of cytomegalovirus exposure and HLA in healthy donors. Study-wide background: Unique TCR beta sequences numbering over 100 million came from about 179 million T cells in an earlier analysis.

Study-level points and caveats: The authors reported that TCR beta sequences could predict HLA-A and HLA-B alleles. These predictions were accurate for most subjects in the first cohort.

A word on this clone: Its antigen is undetermined.

PCR employed 60 Vbeta and 13 Jbeta primers. This table comes from immunoSEQ multiplex PCR, and its TCRdb copy is limited to in-frame clones, with some not included. The sample has under 150,000 clones, over 70% seen once; the top ten hold 3.1%. This clonotype was sampled from a man under 40 in good health and CMV-seronegative. The sequenced sample was PBMCs.

The CDR3 sequence: CASSPLSAGVELFF. CDR3 bases: TGTGCCAGCAGCCCGCTGAGTGCTGGTGTGGAGCTGTTTTTT. The J gene is TRBJ2-2, the V gene TRBV9; no clear D gene. The V gene lost 4 bases and the J gene lost 10 bases, with 17 bases spanning the gap. Germline-derived CDR1 and CDR2 are SGDLS and YYNGEE. This CDR3 spans 14 amino acids.